This is a list of T cell receptor beta chains from one sample in a study of cytomegalovirus exposure and HLA in healthy donors. The protocol was immunoSEQ multiplex PCR, while the TCRdb copy is restricted to in-frame clones and leaves out a portion. The sample lists under 250,000 clones, roughly 87% occurring once. The material sequenced was PBMCs. Every receptor here comes from a woman aged 18-29 years in good health and CMV-seropositive. The CDR3 runs from the conserved cysteine through the conserved F or W. A D gene is named only where the DNA matches it firmly. Size is stated for part of the rows, as once, few or many counts, or as a class when the clone is expanded.

size: -; J: TRBJ2-3; V: TRBV10-3; D: TRBD2; CDR3: CAISESRYGRAGTDTQYF; DNA: TGTGCCATCAGTGAGTCGCGCTACGGGAGGGCTGGAACAGATACGCAGTATTTT
size: few; J: TRBJ1-1; V: TRBV2; D: -; CDR3: CASSEGRGNEAFF; DNA: TGTGCCAGCAGTGAAGGGCGGGGTAATGAAGCTTTCTTT
size: -; J: TRBJ1-1; V: TRBV2; D: -; CDR3: CASSAGPTVSSEAFF; DNA: TGTGCCAGCAGCGCTGGACCGACAGTATCGTCCGAAGCTTTCTTT
size: -; J: TRBJ2-5; V: TRBV5-4; D: -; CDR3: CASSLGGDNEETQYF; DNA: TGTGCCAGCAGCTTGGGGGGAGACAACGAAGAGACCCAGTACTTC
size: few; J: TRBJ2-7; V: TRBV12-5; D: -; CDR3: CASGLIREQYF; DNA: TGTGCTAGTGGTTTAATCCGGGAGCAGTACTTC
size: -; J: TRBJ2-1; V: TRBV27; D: TRBD2; CDR3: CASSLSFGLAGGGEQFF; DNA: TGTGCCAGCAGTTTATCATTTGGATTAGCGGGAGGAGGTGAGCAGTTCTTC
size: -; J: TRBJ1-5; V: TRBV4-2; D: -; CDR3: CASSQELQTDNQPQHF; DNA: TGTGCCAGCAGCCAAGAACTTCAGACAGATAATCAGCCCCAGCATTTT
size: -; J: TRBJ2-2; V: TRBV7-3; D: -; CDR3: CASSPIRGGELFF; DNA: TGTGCCAGCAGCCCAATCAGGGGTGGGGAGCTGTTTTTT
size: -; J: TRBJ1-4; V: TRBV25-1; D: -; CDR3: CASSEECVINEKLFF; DNA: TGTGCCAGCAGTGAAGAGTGCGTTATTAATGAAAAACTGTTTTTT
size: -; J: TRBJ2-1; V: TRBV11-3; D: TRBD1; CDR3: CASSSFQGQGADEQFF; DNA: TGTGCCAGCAGCTCGTTCCAGGGACAGGGTGCCGATGAGCAGTTCTTC
size: -; J: TRBJ2-7; V: TRBV27; D: TRBD2; CDR3: CASSHTREGTYEQYF; DNA: TGTGCCAGCAGTCATACGCGGGAGGGAACCTACGAGCAGTACTTC
size: -; J: TRBJ2-2; V: TRBV28; D: -; CDR3: CASSPRLRELFF; DNA: TGTGCCAGCAGTCCCCGACTTAGGGAGCTGTTTTTT
size: -; J: TRBJ1-2; V: TRBV28; D: -; CDR3: CASTTPSGYGYTF; DNA: TGTGCCAGCACTACCCCCTCGGGATATGGCTACACCTTC
size: -; J: TRBJ1-2; V: TRBV28; D: TRBD1; CDR3: CASRGLGQGPYGYTF; DNA: TGTGCCAGCAGGGGTCTAGGACAGGGTCCCTATGGCTACACCTTC
size: -; J: TRBJ2-1; V: TRBV18; D: TRBD2; CDR3: CASSPPAGGLNEQFF; DNA: TGTGCCAGCTCACCCCCTGCGGGAGGTCTCAATGAGCAGTTCTTC
size: -; J: TRBJ1-5; V: TRBV11-2; D: -; CDR3: CASSLRRGSNQPQHF; DNA: TGTGCCAGCAGCTTACGTAGGGGTAGCAATCAGCCCCAGCATTTT
size: -; J: TRBJ2-3; V: TRBV15; D: -; CDR3: CATSSLAGDTQYF; DNA: TGTGCCACCAGCAGTTTGGCAGGAGATACGCAGTATTTT
size: -; J: TRBJ2-3; V: TRBV27; D: -; CDR3: CASKGLAGWDTQYF; DNA: TGTGCCAGCAAGGGGCTTGCCGGTTGGGATACGCAGTATTTT
size: -; J: TRBJ2-7; V: TRBV14; D: TRBD2; CDR3: CASSQTSGIYEQYF; DNA: TGTGCCAGCAGCCAGACTAGCGGGATCTACGAGCAGTACTTC
size: -; J: TRBJ2-7; V: TRBV4-1; D: TRBD2; CDR3: CASSQLAGGSAYYEQYF; DNA: TGCGCCAGCAGCCAATTAGCGGGAGGTTCCGCTTACTACGAGCAGTACTTC
size: -; J: TRBJ2-3; V: TRBV9; D: TRBD1; CDR3: CASSVEGDRGLTDTQYF; DNA: TGTGCCAGCAGCGTAGAGGGGGACAGGGGGCTAACAGATACGCAGTATTTT
size: -; J: TRBJ2-7; V: TRBV27; D: TRBD2; CDR3: CASSFSGNGYEQYF; DNA: TGTGCCAGCAGTTTTAGCGGGAATGGGTACGAGCAGTACTTC
size: -; J: TRBJ1-4; V: TRBV27; D: TRBD1; CDR3: CASSSQGVREKLFF; DNA: TGTGCCAGCAGTTCCCAGGGGGTTCGAGAAAAACTGTTTTTT
size: once; J: TRBJ1-3; V: TRBV7-7; D: -; CDR3: CASSQDSGNTIYF; DNA: TGTGCTAGCAGCCAGGACAGTGGAAACACCATATATTTT
size: -; J: TRBJ2-7; V: TRBV11-1; D: TRBD2; CDR3: CASSSETSGTYEQYF; DNA: TGTGCCAGCAGCTCCGAGACTAGCGGGACCTACGAGCAGTACTTC
size: -; J: TRBJ2-7; V: TRBV25-1; D: -; CDR3: CASSRGTGYAEQYF; DNA: TGTGCCAGCAGTAGGGGCACAGGCTACGCCGAGCAGTACTTC
size: -; J: TRBJ1-5; V: TRBV11-2; D: -; CDR3: CASSLDRGGRRPQHF; DNA: TGTGCCAGCAGCTTAGATCGCGGTGGGAGGAGGCCCCAGCATTTT
size: -; J: TRBJ2-7; V: TRBV5-1; D: TRBD2; CDR3: CASSWEGLAGGLEYF; DNA: TGCGCCAGCAGCTGGGAGGGCCTAGCGGGAGGTCTAGAGTACTTC
size: once; J: TRBJ2-7; V: TRBV9; D: -; CDR3: CASRLSPETGEQYF; DNA: TGTGCCAGCAGGCTTTCACCCGAAACGGGCGAGCAGTACTTC
size: -; J: TRBJ1-1; V: TRBV18; D: TRBD1; CDR3: CASSPGTGEAFF; DNA: TGTGCCAGCTCACCAGGGACAGGGGAAGCTTTCTTT
size: few; J: TRBJ2-1; V: TRBV28; D: -; CDR3: CASSLTEGNEQFF; DNA: TGTGCCAGCAGCTTGACTGAGGGCAATGAGCAGTTCTTC
size: -; J: TRBJ1-5; V: TRBV9; D: -; CDR3: CASSNPGSSQPQHF; DNA: TGTGCCAGCAGTAATCCGGGATCCTCTCAGCCCCAGCATTTT
size: -; J: TRBJ2-2; V: TRBV30; D: TRBD1; CDR3: CAWSRGRRAGELFF; DNA: TGTGCCTGGAGCAGGGGGCGAAGGGCCGGGGAGCTGTTTTTT
size: -; J: TRBJ2-1; V: TRBV4-1; D: -; CDR3: CASSRILPGGSSYNEQFF; DNA: TGCGCCAGCAGCCGCATACTCCCCGGGGGAAGCTCCTACAATGAGCAGTTCTTC
size: -; J: TRBJ2-1; V: TRBV29-1; D: TRBD2; CDR3: CSVGGTSGKVEQFF; DNA: TGCAGCGTTGGAGGGACTAGCGGGAAAGTTGAGCAGTTCTTC
size: -; J: TRBJ2-7; V: TRBV7-2; D: TRBD2; CDR3: CASSLRTSGTYEQYF; DNA: TGTGCCAGCAGCTTACGCACTAGCGGCACCTACGAGCAGTACTTC
size: few; J: TRBJ1-4; V: TRBV5-1; D: TRBD1; CDR3: CASSPGTGWSEKLFF; DNA: TGCGCCAGCAGCCCGGGGACAGGGTGGAGTGAAAAACTGTTTTTT
size: -; J: TRBJ1-2; V: TRBV30; D: -; CDR3: CAWAAGLGGYGYTF; DNA: TGTGCCTGGGCCGCAGGGTTAGGGGGCTATGGCTACACCTTC
size: medium-sized; J: TRBJ2-6; V: TRBV4-2; D: -; CDR3: CASSQDETAGANVLTF; DNA: TGTGCCAGCAGCCAAGATGAGACTGCTGGGGCCAACGTCCTGACTTTC
size: -; J: TRBJ2-7; V: TRBV5-1; D: -; CDR3: CASSLAYDEQYF; DNA: TGCGCCAGCAGCTTGGCCTACGACGAGCAGTACTTC
size: -; J: TRBJ2-7; V: TRBV9; D: TRBD1; CDR3: CASSVGDSYSYEQYF; DNA: TGTGCCAGCAGCGTAGGGGACAGTTACTCCTACGAGCAGTACTTC
size: -; J: TRBJ1-5; V: TRBV7-2; D: -; CDR3: CASSLRALNQPQHF; DNA: TGTGCCAGCAGCTTGAGGGCCCTCAATCAGCCCCAGCATTTT